This TCR beta chain was sequenced in a study of blood T cell repertoires in COVID-19. The CDR3 extends over 11 amino acids. Looked up from germline, CDR1 is DFQATT and CDR2 is SNEGSKA (reference sequence). The trim removed 2 bases at V and 9 bases at J, leaving 2 bases unmatched. Some clones are missing from TCRdb's copy, which holds only in-frame ones; the method was immunoSEQ multiplex PCR. The table records over 85,000 clones, 70% to 90% of them present only once. The receptor's source is a man in his 70s with acute or convalescent COVID-19. Sequenced sample: peripheral blood. The rearrangement uses TRBV20-1 and TRBJ1-1; 8 nucleotides align to TRBD1. The CDR3 here is CSARQGAQAFF. CDR3 nucleotide sequence: TGCAGTGCTAGACAGGGGGCACAAGCTTTCTTT.